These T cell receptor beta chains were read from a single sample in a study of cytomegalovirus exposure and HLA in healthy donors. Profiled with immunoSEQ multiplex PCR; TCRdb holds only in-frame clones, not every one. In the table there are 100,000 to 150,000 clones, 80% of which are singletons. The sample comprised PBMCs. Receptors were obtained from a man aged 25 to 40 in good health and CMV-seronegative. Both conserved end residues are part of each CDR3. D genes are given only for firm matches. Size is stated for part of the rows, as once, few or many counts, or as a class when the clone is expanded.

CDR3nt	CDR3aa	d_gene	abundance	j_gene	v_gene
TGTGCCAGCCAAAAGGACAGGGCGGGCCAGCCCCAGCATTTT	CASQKDRAGQPQHF	TRBD1	.	TRBJ1-5	TRBV27
TGTGCCAGCAGCTCAGGGCCGTATAGCAATCAGCCCCAGCATTTT	CASSSGPYSNQPQHF	.	few	TRBJ1-5	TRBV5-6
TGTGCCAGCAGCCCAATGACTAGCGGGATATACAATGAGCAGTTCTTC	CASSPMTSGIYNEQFF	TRBD2	.	TRBJ2-1	TRBV7-3
TGTGCCAGCAGCTTAGCGTCGGGGCGGGAGCCGCACGAGCAGTACTTC	CASSLASGREPHEQYF	TRBD2	.	TRBJ2-7	TRBV7-2
TGTGCCAGCAGCTCGCCTAGTAGAACCGGAAACACCATATATTTT	CASSSPSRTGNTIYF	.	.	TRBJ1-3	TRBV11-2
TGTGCTAGTGTCTTGAGGACGGGACAAGGATATTATGGCTACACCTTC	CASVLRTGQGYYGYTF	.	.	TRBJ1-2	TRBV12-5
TGTGCCAGCAGCCATGCTAGCGGGCCTTCCTACAATGAGCAGTTCTTC	CASSHASGPSYNEQFF	TRBD2	.	TRBJ2-1	TRBV4-2
TGTGCCAGCAGCCGGGGGACCGGGACAGGGTCCTACAATGAGCAGTTCTTC	CASSRGTGTGSYNEQFF	TRBD1	once	TRBJ2-1	TRBV7-9
TGTGCCAGCAGCTTAGTGGGGGAGGCTGGAAACACCATATATTTT	CASSLVGEAGNTIYF	.	once	TRBJ1-3	TRBV11-2
TGTGCCAGCAGCCAAGAAGGGATTACGGGACAGCCCCAGAATTTT	CASSQEGITGQPQNF	TRBD1	.	TRBJ1-5	TRBV4-2
TGTGCCAGCAGCGTAGTCGGACTAGGTTATGACAATGAGCAGTTCTTC	CASSVVGLGYDNEQFF	TRBD2	few	TRBJ2-1	TRBV9
TGTGCCAGCAGCTTCAGAGCGGGAGGGACCACCGGGGAGCTGTTTTTT	CASSFRAGGTTGELFF	TRBD2	.	TRBJ2-2	TRBV5-6
TGTGCCAGCAGTTTACTTGGCGGTGGACTAGCGGGAGTTGAGGGCTACGAGCAGTACTTC	CASSLLGGGLAGVEGYEQYF	TRBD2	.	TRBJ2-7	TRBV28
TGTGCCAGCAGTTTATCTCGGGTTAACACTGAAGCTTTCTTT	CASSLSRVNTEAFF	.	.	TRBJ1-1	TRBV28
TGTGCCAGCAGCCATGGGACGGGGCGGGAGGGCGAGCAGTACTTC	CASSHGTGREGEQYF	TRBD2	.	TRBJ2-7	TRBV9
TGTGCCAGTACGGGTTGGGACACTGAAGCTTTCTTT	CASTGWDTEAFF	.	few	TRBJ1-1	TRBV6-5
TGTGCCATCAGTGTCACAGGGTTTGGGTTGAGCACTGAAGCTTTCTTT	CAISVTGFGLSTEAFF	.	.	TRBJ1-1	TRBV10-3
TGTGCCAGCAGCTTAGCGTCCGGACTAGGATCTGAGCAGTTCTTC	CASSLASGLGSEQFF	TRBD2	.	TRBJ2-1	TRBV7-8
TGTGCCAGCAGTCCCGGACAGGGGAGAGCCGGGGAGCTGTTTTTT	CASSPGQGRAGELFF	TRBD1	once	TRBJ2-2	TRBV5-4
TGTGCCAGTAGTATGGGACAGGTTGTGAATGAAGCTTTCTTT	CASSMGQVVNEAFF	TRBD1	.	TRBJ1-1	TRBV19
TGTGCCAGCAGCTTAGGACTAGCGGGGTACAATGAGCAGTTCTTC	CASSLGLAGYNEQFF	TRBD2	.	TRBJ2-1	TRBV7-8
TGTGCCAGCAGTTTAACTCCCTTCCCATATCAGCCCCAGCATTTT	CASSLTPFPYQPQHF	.	.	TRBJ1-5	TRBV27
TGTGCCAGCAGCTTCTCTGGAGGACGGGAGCAGTTCTTC	CASSFSGGREQFF	.	.	TRBJ2-1	TRBV7-2
TGTGCCAGCAGCACAACAGGGGGCTCTGGAAACACCATATATTTT	CASSTTGGSGNTIYF	TRBD1	few	TRBJ1-3	TRBV6-5
TGTGCCAGCAGCTTAGCTTTTTGGGCTAGCGGACAGAGCTCCTACAATGAGCAGTTCTTC	CASSLAFWASGQSSYNEQFF	.	few	TRBJ2-1	TRBV7-2
TGTGCCAGCCGTGCAGGGCCTGGGGCTTTCTTT	CASRAGPGAFF	.	.	TRBJ1-1	TRBV28
TGTGCCATCGGCGGGGTTACCTACGAGCAGTACTTC	CAIGGVTYEQYF	.	.	TRBJ2-7	TRBV10-3
TGTGCCAGCAGTCACGGACAGTTCTACGAGCAGTACTTC	CASSHGQFYEQYF	.	.	TRBJ2-7	TRBV27
TGTGCCAGCTCACCAGGGCAGGGGGCCGGGACTGAAGCTTTCTTT	CASSPGQGAGTEAFF	TRBD1	.	TRBJ1-1	TRBV18
TGTGCCAGCAGCTCAATACGGGTTGGAGATACGCAGTATTTT	CASSSIRVGDTQYF	.	.	TRBJ2-3	TRBV13
TGTGCCAGCGCCAGACAGGATAGCAATCAGCCCCAGCATTTT	CASARQDSNQPQHF	.	once	TRBJ1-5	TRBV27
TGTGCCATCAGTGCGGGTTGGTACGAGCAGTACTTC	CAISAGWYEQYF	.	.	TRBJ2-7	TRBV10-3
TGCGCCAGCCTTTTCTATGGCAATCAGCCCCAGCATTTT	CASLFYGNQPQHF	.	.	TRBJ1-5	TRBV23-1
TGTGCCATCAGTGAGGGCCGACAGAGATACTCTGGAAACACCATATATTTT	CAISEGRQRYSGNTIYF	.	.	TRBJ1-3	TRBV10-3
TGTGCCAGCAGCAAGCAGGGGCTGTACGAGCAGTACTTC	CASSKQGLYEQYF	.	.	TRBJ2-7	TRBV11-2
TGTGCCAGCAGCCTACAGGGTGCCTTCTATGGCTACACCTTC	CASSLQGAFYGYTF	.	.	TRBJ1-2	TRBV7-9
TGTGCCAGCAGTCAATTCGGGAGAGCCAAAAACATTCAGTACTTC	CASSQFGRAKNIQYF	.	.	TRBJ2-4	TRBV6-6